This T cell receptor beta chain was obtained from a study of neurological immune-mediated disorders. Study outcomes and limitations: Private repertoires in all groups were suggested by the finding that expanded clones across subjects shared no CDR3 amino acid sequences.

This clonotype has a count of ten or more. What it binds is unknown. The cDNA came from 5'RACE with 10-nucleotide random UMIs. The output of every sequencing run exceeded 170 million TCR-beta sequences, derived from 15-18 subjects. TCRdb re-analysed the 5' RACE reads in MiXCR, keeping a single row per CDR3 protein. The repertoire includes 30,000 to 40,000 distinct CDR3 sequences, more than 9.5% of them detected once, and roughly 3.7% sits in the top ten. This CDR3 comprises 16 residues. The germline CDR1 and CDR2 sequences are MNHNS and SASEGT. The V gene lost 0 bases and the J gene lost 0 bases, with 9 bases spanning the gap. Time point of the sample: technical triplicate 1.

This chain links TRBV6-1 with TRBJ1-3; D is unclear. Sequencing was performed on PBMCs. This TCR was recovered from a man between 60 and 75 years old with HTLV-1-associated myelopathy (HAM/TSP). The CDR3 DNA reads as TGTGCCAGCAGTGAAGCGGCAGTGAGCTCTGGAAACACCATATATTTT. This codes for CASSEAAVSSGNTIYF.